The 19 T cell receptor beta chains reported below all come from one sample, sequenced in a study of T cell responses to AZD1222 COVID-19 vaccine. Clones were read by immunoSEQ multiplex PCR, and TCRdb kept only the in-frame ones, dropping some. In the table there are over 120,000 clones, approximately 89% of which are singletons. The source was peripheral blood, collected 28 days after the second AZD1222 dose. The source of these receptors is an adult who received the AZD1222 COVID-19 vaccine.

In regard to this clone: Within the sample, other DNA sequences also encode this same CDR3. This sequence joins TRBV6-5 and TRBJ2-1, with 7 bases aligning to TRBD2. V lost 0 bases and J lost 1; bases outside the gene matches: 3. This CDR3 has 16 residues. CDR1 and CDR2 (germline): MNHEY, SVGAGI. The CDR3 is CASSYSGGRSYNEQFF. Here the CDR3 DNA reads TGTGCCAGCAGTTACTCCGGCGGGAGATCCTACAATGAGCAGTTCTTC.

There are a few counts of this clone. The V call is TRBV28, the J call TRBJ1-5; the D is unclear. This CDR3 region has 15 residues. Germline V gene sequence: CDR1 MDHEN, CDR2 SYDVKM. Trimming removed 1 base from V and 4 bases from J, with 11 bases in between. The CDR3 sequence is CASSLYSQQNQPQHF. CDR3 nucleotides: TGTGCCAGCAGTTTATATTCTCAACAAAATCAGCCCCAGCATTTT.

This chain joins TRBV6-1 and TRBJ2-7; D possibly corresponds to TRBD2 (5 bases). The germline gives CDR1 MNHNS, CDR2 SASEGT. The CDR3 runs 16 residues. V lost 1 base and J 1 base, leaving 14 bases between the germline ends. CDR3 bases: TGTGCCAGCAGTGAAGACTCGGGGTGGCGGTCCTACGAGCAGTACTTC. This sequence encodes CASSEDSGWRSYEQYF.

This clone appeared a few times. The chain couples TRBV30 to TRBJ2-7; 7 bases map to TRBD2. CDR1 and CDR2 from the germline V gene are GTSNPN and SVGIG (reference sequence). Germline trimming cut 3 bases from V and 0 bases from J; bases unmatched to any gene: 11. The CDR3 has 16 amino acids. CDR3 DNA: TGTGCCTGGAGCGCCATCACCAGACTAGCCTCCTACGAGCAGTACTTC. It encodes CAWSAITRLASYEQYF.

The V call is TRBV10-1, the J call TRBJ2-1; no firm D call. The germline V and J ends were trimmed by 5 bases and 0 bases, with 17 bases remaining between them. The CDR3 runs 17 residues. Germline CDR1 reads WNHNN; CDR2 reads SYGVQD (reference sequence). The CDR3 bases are TGCGCCAGCAGTCCCTGGGTTGGCCGGAGCTCCTACAATGAGCAGTTCTTC. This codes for CASSPWVGRSSYNEQFF.

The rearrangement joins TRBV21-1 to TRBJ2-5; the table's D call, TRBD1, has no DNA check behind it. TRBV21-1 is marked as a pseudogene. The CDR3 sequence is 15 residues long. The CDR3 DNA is TGTGCCAGCAGCAAAGCGACGCAGGGTGGGGAGACCCAGTACTTC. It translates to CASSKATQGGETQYF.

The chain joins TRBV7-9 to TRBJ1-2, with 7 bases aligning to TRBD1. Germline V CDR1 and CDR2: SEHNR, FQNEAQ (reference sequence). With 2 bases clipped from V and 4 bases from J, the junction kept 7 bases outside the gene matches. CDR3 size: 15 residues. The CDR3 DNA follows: TGTGCCAGCAGCTTAAGGGAGGGGGCGACCTATGGCTACACCTTC. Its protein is CASSLREGATYGYTF.

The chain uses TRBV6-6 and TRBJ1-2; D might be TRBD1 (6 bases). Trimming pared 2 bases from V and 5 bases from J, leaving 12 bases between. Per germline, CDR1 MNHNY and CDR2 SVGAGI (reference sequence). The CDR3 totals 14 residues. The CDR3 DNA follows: TGTGCCAGCAGTTACAGTAGACAGGCGTATGGCTACACCTTC. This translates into CASSYSRQAYGYTF.

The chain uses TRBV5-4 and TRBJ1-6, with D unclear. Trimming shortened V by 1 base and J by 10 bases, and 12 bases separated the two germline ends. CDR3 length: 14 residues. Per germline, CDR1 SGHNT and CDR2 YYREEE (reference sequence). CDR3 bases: TGTGCCAGCAGCTTGAACGGGGTCGACTCACCCCTCCACTTT. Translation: CASSLNGVDSPLHF.

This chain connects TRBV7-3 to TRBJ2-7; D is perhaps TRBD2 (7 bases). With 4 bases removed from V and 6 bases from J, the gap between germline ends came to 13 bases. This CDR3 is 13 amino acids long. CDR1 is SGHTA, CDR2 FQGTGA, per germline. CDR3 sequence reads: CASSSLGGAEQYF. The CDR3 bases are TGTGCCAGCAGCTCACTTGGGGGGGCCGAGCAGTACTTC. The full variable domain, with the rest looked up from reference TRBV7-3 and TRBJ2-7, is GAGVSQTPSNKVTEKGKYVELRCDPISGHTALYWYRQSLGQGPEFLIYFQGTGAADDSGLPNDRFFAVRPEGSVSTLKIQRTERGDSAVYLCASSSLGGAEQYFGPGTRLTVT.

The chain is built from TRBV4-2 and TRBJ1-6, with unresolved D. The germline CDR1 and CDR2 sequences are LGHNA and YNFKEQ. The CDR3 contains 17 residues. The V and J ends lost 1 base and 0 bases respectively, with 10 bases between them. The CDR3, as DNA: TGTGCCAGCAGCCAAGCTGCGGGCGGCTCCTATAATTCACCCCTCCACTTT. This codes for CASSQAAGGSYNSPLHF.

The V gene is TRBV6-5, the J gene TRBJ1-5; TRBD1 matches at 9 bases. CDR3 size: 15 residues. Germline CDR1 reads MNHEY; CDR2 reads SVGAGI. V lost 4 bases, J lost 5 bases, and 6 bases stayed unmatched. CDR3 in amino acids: CASSSGDRVDQPQHF. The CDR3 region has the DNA TGTGCCAGCAGTTCCGGGGACAGGGTAGATCAGCCCCAGCATTTT.

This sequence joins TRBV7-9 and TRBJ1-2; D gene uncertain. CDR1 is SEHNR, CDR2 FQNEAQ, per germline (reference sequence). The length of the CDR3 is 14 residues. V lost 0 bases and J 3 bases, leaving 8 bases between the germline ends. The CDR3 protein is CASSLAGGYYGYTF. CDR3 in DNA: TGTGCCAGCAGCTTAGCGGGCGGTTACTATGGCTACACCTTC. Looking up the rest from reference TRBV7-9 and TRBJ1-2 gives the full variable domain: DTGVSQNPRHKITKRGQNVTFRCDPISEHNRLYWYRQTLGQGPEFLTYFQNEAQLEKSRLLSDRFSAERPKGSFSTLEIQRTEQGDSAMYLCASSLAGGYYGYTFGSGTRLTVV.

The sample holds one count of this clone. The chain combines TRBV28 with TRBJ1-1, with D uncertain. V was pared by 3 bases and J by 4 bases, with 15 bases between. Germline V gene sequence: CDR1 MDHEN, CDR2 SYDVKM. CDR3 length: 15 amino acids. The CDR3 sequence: CASSFGFEWSTEAFF. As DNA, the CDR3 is TGTGCCAGCAGTTTTGGGTTTGAGTGGAGCACTGAAGCTTTCTTT.

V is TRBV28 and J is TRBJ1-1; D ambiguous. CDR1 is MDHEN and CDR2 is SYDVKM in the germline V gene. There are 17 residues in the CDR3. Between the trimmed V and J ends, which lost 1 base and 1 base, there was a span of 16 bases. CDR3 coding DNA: TGTGCCAGCAGTTTATATAGTGTGGTACGGACGAACACTGAAGCTTTCTTT. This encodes CASSLYSVVRTNTEAFF.

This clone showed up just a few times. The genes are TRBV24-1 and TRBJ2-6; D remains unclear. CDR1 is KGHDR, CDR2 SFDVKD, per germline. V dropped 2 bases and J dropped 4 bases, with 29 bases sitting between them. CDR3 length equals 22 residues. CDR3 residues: CATSDSTPILRKGSRGANVLTF. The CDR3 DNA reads TGTGCCACCAGTGATTCCACCCCCATATTGAGGAAGGGCTCGCGGGGGGCCAACGTCCTGACTTTC.

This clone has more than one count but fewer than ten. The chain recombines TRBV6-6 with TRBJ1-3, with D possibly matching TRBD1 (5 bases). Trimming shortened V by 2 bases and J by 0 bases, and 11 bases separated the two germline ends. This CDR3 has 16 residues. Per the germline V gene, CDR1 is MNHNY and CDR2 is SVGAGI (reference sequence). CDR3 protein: CASSYDSGRSGNTIYF. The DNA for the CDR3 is TGTGCCAGCAGTTACGACAGTGGGCGCTCTGGAAACACCATATATTTT.

DNA for the CDR3: TGTGCCAGCAACCTCGGGATCGACAATCAGCCCCAGCATTTT. It specifies CASNLGIDNQPQHF. The rearrangement links TRBV6-5 to TRBJ1-5; D not resolved. The V gene's germline CDR1 is MNHEY and CDR2 SVGAGI. The V gene lost 7 bases and the J gene lost 3 bases, with 13 bases spanning the gap. The CDR3 loop spans 14 amino acids.

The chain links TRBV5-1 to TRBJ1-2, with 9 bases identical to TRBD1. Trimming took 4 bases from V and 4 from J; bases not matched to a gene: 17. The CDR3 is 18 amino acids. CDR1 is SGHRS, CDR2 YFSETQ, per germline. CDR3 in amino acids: CASSPTPGQGSGGYGYTF. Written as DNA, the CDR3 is TGCGCCAGCAGCCCCACGCCGGGACAGGGATCAGGGGGCTATGGCTACACCTTC.